This T cell receptor (beta chain) is from a study of blood T cells in healthy people across ages. This clonotype was counted between two and nine times. Next came a second PCR, run for about 7 to 12 cycles, which used a sample-barcoded 5' primer along with a J-beta primer mix. MiXCR, run by TCRdb on the 5' RACE reads, gives a single entry per CDR3 protein. The table lists roughly 1 million distinct CDR3 sequences, around 25% of them singletons. Isolation recovered at least 7 million PBMCs from every sample. This sample was also put to use in a study of T cells of mothers and their children.

This clonotype was sampled from a girl aged 2 to 9 in good health. The sequenced material came from blood.

The CDR3 DNA follows: TGTGCCACCACGAAAAGCCCCCAGGGCGCCTCAGCGGGGGAATACAATGAGCAGTTCTTC. It is translated as CATTKSPQGASAGEYNEQFF. This chain connects TRBV24-1 to TRBJ2-5; 8 nucleotides agree with TRBD2. The J call may not be correct, given that the DNA end is closer to TRBJ2-1. Germline CDR1 and CDR2: KGHDR and SFDVKD. CDR3 length: 20 residues.